This is a list of T cell receptor beta chains from one sample in a study of PD-1 blockade in mismatch repair-deficient tumors. TCRdb's copy holds only in-frame clones and misses some; the assay was immunoSEQ multiplex PCR. Of some 120,000 clones in the sample, 70% to 90% were seen once. Sequencing was performed on peripheral blood, taken 44 weeks after starting pembrolizumab. The source is an adult with mismatch repair-deficient cancer. Both conserved end residues are part of each CDR3. The D gene is left open where the match is weak. Size is stated for part of the rows, as once, few or many counts, or as a class when the clone is expanded.

13 . . TRBJ1-1 TRBV30 TGTGCCTGGAGTCCACTGCATGCAACCGGAGCTTTCTTT CAWSPLHATGAFF
12 TRBD1 . TRBJ1-2 TRBV10-3 TGTGCCGTAGGACAGGGGGTCTATGGCTACACCTTC CAVGQGVYGYTF
15 TRBD1 once TRBJ2-7 TRBV19 TGTGCCAGTAGGAGGGCAGGGACAGCCTCCTACGAGCAGTACTTC CASRRAGTASYEQYF
17 . once TRBJ2-7 TRBV4-3 TGCGCCAGCAGCCAAGTGTATGGAGGCGACGAGCGGCTCGAGCAGTACTTC CASSQVYGGDERLEQYF
16 . . TRBJ2-3 TRBV11-2 TGTGCCAGCAGCTTATCCGGGACCGGGAGCACAGATACGCAGTATTTT CASSLSGTGSTDTQYF
19 TRBD1 once TRBJ2-6 TRBV30 TGTGCCTGGAGTGTAGGTCCGGGACAGGGGGCTTCTGGGGCCAACGTCCTGACTTTC CAWSVGPGQGASGANVLTF
14 . . TRBJ1-4 TRBV25-1 TGTGCCAGCAGTGAATTAGGGGGAGGGGAAAAACTGTTTTTT CASSELGGGEKLFF
18 TRBD1 . TRBJ1-5 TRBV4-1 TGCGCCAGCAGCCAAGACTTCTCCGGGACAGGGAATTATCAGCCCCAGCATTTT CASSQDFSGTGNYQPQHF
11 . . TRBJ2-3 TRBV2 TGTGCCAGCAGTAGGGAGGATACGCAGTATTTT CASSREDTQYF
15 TRBD1 . TRBJ1-2 TRBV25-1 TGTGCCAGCAGTCCATCCGGGACAGGGGGCTATGGCTACACCTTC CASSPSGTGGYGYTF
12 . . TRBJ1-1 TRBV18 TGTGCCAGCTCACCATCGGAACAGAAAGCTTTCTTT CASSPSEQKAFF
14 TRBD1 few TRBJ2-7 TRBV7-2 TGTGCCAGCAGCTACGGACAGGGTACCTACGAGCAGTACTTC CASSYGQGTYEQYF
12 . once TRBJ2-7 TRBV18 TGTGCCAGCTCACCATCGATCTACGAGCAGTACTTC CASSPSIYEQYF
14 . . TRBJ2-1 TRBV7-8 TGTGCCAGCAGCCTACGAACGGCCTACAATGAGCAGTTCTTC CASSLRTAYNEQFF
13 TRBD1 . TRBJ1-4 TRBV30 TGTGCCTGGAGTTGGACAGGGGGGGAAAAACTGTTTTTT CAWSWTGGEKLFF
18 . . TRBJ2-1 TRBV11-3 TGTGCCAGCAGCTTAAGACCTCCTCTCTATAGCTCCTACAATGAGCAGTTCTTC CASSLRPPLYSSYNEQFF